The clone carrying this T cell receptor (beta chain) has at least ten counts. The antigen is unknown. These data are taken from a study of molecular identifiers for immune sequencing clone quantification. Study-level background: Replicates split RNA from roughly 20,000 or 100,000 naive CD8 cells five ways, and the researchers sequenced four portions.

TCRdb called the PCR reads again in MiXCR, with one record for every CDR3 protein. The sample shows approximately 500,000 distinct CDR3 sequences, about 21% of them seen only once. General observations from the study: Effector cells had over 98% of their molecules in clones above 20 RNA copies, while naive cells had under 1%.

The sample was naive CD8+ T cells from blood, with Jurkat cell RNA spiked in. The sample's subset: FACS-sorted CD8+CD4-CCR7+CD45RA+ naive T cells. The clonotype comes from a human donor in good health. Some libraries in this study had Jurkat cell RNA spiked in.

The CDR3: CASSMTSGSLDTQYF. The CDR3 DNA sequence: TGTGCCAGCAGCATGACTAGCGGGAGCCTGGATACGCAGTATTTT. The J gene is TRBJ2-3, the V gene TRBV7-9, with 12 nucleotides matching TRBD2. V lost 5 bases and J lost 6; bases outside the gene matches: 6. This CDR3 has 15 amino acids. Germline V gene sequence: CDR1 SEHNR, CDR2 FQNEAQ (reference sequence).